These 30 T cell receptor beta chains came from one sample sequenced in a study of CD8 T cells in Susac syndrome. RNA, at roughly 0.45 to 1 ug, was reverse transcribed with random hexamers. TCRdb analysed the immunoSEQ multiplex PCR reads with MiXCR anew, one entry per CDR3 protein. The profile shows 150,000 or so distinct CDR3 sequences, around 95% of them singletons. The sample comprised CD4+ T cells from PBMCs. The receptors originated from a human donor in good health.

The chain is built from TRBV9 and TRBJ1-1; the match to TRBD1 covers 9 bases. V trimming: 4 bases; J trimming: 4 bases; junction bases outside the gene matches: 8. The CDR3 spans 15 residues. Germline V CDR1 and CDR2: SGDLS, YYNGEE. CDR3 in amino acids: CASSPAGTGLTEAFF. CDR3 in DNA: TGTGCCAGCAGCCCAGCCGGGACAGGGCTCACTGAAGCTTTCTTT.

CDR3 amino acids: CASSRPGTGMYEQYF. In DNA, the CDR3 is TGTGCCAGCAGCCGTCCTGGGACAGGAATGTACGAGCAGTACTTC. V gene TRBV6-6 combines with J gene TRBJ2-7, with 8 nucleotides matching TRBD1. V gave up 6 bases and J gave up 4 bases; unmatched junction bases: 11. The CDR3 is 15 amino acids. Germline V gene sequence: CDR1 MNHNY, CDR2 SVGAGI (reference sequence).

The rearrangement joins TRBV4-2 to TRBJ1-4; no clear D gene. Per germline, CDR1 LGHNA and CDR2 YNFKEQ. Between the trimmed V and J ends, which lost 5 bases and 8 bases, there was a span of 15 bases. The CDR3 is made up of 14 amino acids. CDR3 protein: CASSKTRRGEKLFF. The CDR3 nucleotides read TGTGCCAGCAGCAAAACACGTAGAGGGGAAAAACTGTTTTTT.

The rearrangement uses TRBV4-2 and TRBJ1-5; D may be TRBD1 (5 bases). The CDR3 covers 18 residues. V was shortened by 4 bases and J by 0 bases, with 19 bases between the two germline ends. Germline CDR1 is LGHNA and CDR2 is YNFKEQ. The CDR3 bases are TGTGCCAGCAGCCTCACCGGGGCAGGGCGATTTAGCAATCAGCCCCAGCATTTT. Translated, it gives CASSLTGAGRFSNQPQHF.

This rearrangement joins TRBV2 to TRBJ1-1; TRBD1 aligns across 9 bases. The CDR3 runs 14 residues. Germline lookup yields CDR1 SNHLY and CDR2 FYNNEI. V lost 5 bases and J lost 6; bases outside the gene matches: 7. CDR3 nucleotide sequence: TGTGCCAGCAGTTTCGACAGGGGGTCCGCTGAAGCTTTCTTT. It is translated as CASSFDRGSAEAFF.

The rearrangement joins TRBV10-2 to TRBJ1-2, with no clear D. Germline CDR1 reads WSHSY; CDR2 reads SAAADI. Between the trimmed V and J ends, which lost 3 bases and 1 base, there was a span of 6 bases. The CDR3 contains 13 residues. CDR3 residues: CASSDVSNYGYTF. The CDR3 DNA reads TGCGCCAGCAGTGATGTCAGTAACTATGGCTACACCTTC.

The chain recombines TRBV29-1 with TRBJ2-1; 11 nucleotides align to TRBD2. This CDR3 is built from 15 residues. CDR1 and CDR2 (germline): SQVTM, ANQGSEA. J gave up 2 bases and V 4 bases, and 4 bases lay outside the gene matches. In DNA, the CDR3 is TGCAGCGTTGGATTAGCGGGGGGGCCCTACAATGAGCAGTTCTTC. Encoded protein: CSVGLAGGPYNEQFF.

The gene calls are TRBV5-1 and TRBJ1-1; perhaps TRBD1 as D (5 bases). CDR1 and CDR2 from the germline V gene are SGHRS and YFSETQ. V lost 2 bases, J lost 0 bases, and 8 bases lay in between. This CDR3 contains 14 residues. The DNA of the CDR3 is TGCGCCAGCAGCTTCACAGGTTTGAACACTGAAGCTTTCTTT. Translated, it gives CASSFTGLNTEAFF. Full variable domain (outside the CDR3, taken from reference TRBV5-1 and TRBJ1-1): KAGVTQTPRYLIKTRGQQVTLSCSPISGHRSVSWYQQTPGQGLQFLFEYFSETQRNKGNFPGRFSGRQFSNSRSEMNVSTLELGDSALYLCASSFTGLNTEAFFGQGTRLTVV.

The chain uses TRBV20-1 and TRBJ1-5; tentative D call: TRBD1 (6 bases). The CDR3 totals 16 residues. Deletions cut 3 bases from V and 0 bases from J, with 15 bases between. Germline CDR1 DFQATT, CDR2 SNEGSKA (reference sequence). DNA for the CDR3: TGCAGTGCTAGCTTGGGACACCCATATAGCAATCAGCCCCAGCATTTT. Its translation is CSASLGHPYSNQPQHF.

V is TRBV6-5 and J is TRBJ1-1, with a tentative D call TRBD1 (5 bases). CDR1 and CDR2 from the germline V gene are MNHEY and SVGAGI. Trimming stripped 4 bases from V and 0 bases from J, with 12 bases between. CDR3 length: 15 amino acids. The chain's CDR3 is CASSFTGFMNTEAFF. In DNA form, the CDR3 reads TGTGCCAGCAGTTTTACAGGTTTCATGAACACTGAAGCTTTCTTT.

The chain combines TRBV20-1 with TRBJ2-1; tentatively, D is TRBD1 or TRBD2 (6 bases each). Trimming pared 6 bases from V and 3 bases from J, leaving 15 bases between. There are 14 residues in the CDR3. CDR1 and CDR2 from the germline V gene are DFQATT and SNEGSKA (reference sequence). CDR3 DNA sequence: TGCAGTGCCCAAGGGGGGAAAGGCTACAATGAGCAGTTCTTC. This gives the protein CSAQGGKGYNEQFF.

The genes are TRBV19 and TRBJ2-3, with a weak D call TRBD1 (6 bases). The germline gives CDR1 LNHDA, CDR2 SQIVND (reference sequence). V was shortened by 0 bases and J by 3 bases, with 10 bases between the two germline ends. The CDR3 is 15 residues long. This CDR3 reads CASSIEGARTDTQYF. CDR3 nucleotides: TGTGCCAGTAGTATAGAGGGGGCAAGGACAGATACGCAGTATTTT. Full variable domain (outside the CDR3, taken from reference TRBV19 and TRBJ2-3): DGGITQSPKYLFRKEGQNVTLSCEQNLNHDAMYWYRQDPGQGLRLIYYSQIVNDFQKGDIAEGYSVSREKKESFPLTVTSAQKNPTAFYLCASSIEGARTDTQYFGPGTRLTVL.

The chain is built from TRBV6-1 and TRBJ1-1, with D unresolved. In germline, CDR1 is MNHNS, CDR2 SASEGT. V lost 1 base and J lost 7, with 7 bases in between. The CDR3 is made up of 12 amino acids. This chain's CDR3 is CASSEGMIEAFF. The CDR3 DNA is TGTGCCAGCAGTGAAGGTATGATTGAAGCTTTCTTT.

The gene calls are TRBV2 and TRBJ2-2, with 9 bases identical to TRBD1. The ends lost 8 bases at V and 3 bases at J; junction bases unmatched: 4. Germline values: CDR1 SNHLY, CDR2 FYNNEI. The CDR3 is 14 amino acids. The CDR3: CASYRDRDTGELFF. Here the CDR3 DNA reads TGTGCCAGCTATCGGGACAGGGACACCGGGGAGCTGTTTTTT. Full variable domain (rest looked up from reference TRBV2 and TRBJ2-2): EPEVTQTPSHQVTQMGQEVILRCVPISNHLYFYWYRQILGQKVEFLVSFYNNEISEKSEIFDDQFSVERPDGSNFTLKIRSTKLEDSAMYFCASYRDRDTGELFFGEGSRLTVL.

The CDR3 region has the DNA TGTGCCAGCAGTTACTCTAGCGAGTACTATGGCTACACCTTC. The encoded protein is CASSYSSEYYGYTF. The chain couples TRBV6-5 to TRBJ1-2; the D is unclear. Germline assignment: CDR1 MNHEY and CDR2 SVGAGI. CDR3 length: 14 amino acids. Trimming took 0 bases from V and 3 from J, leaving 8 bases between them.

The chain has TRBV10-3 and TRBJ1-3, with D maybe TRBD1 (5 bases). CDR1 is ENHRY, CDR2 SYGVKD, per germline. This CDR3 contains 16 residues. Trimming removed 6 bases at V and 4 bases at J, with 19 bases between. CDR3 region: CAIRRRGRETGNTIYF. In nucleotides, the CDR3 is TGTGCCATCAGAAGAAGGGGAAGGGAAACGGGAAACACCATATATTTT.

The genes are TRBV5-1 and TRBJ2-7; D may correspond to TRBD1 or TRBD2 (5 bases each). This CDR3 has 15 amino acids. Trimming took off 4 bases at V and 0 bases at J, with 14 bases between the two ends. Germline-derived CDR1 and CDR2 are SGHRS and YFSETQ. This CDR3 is CASSAPGRLSYEQYF. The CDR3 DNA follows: TGCGCCAGCAGCGCCCCGGGACGCCTCTCCTACGAGCAGTACTTC.

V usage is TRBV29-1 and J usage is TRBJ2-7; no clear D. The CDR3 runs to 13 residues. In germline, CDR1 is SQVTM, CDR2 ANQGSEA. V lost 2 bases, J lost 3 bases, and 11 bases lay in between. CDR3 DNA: TGCAGCGTTGAACCTGGACCAAGCTACGAGCAGTACTTC. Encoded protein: CSVEPGPSYEQYF.

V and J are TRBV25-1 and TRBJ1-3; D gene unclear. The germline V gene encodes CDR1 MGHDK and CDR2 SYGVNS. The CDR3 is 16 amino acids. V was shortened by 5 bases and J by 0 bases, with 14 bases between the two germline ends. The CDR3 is CASSYLREASGNTIYF. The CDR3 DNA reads TGTGCCAGCAGTTACCTTCGGGAGGCCTCTGGAAACACCATATATTTT.

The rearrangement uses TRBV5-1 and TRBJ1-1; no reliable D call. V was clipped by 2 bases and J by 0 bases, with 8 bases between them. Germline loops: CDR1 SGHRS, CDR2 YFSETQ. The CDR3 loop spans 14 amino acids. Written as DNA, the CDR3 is TGCGCCAGCAGCTTCGAGGCCATGAACACTGAAGCTTTCTTT. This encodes CASSFEAMNTEAFF.

The CDR3 DNA reads as TGTGCCAGCAGCCAGGGCCCGATAGATCAGCCCCAGCATTTT. This sequence encodes CASSQGPIDQPQHF. The rearrangement uses TRBV3-1 and TRBJ1-5; D unclear. Trimming cost V 3 bases and J 5 bases, with 11 bases left between them. The CDR3 is 14 residues long. Germline V gene sequence: CDR1 LGHDT, CDR2 YNNKEL (reference sequence).

CDR3 DNA: TGTGCCAGCAGCCAACAGGGAATTGACACTGAAGCTTTCTTT. Translated, it gives CASSQQGIDTEAFF. The rearrangement uses TRBV4-2 and TRBJ1-1; TRBD1 might be the D (5 bases). The CDR3 length is 14 residues. Trimming pared 2 bases from V and 3 bases from J, leaving 10 bases between. Per the germline V gene, CDR1 is LGHNA and CDR2 is YNFKEQ.

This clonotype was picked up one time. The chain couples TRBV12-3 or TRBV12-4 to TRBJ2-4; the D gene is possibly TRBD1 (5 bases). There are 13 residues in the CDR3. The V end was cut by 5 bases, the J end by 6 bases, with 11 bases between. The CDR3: CASSTPDINIQYF. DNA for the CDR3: TGTGCCAGCAGTACCCCGGACATAAACATTCAGTACTTC.

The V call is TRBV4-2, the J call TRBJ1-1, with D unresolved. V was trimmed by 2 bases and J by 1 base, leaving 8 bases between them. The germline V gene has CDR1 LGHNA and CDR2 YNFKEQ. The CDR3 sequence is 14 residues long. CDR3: CASSQPHQNTEAFF. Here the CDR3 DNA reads TGTGCCAGCAGCCAACCACACCAGAACACTGAAGCTTTCTTT.

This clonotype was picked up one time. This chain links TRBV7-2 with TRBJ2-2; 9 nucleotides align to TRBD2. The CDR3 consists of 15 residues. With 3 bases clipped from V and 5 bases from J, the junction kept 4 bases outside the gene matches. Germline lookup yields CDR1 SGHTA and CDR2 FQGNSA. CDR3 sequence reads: CASSFTSGLTGELFF. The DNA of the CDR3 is TGTGCCAGCAGCTTTACTAGCGGGCTAACCGGGGAGCTGTTTTTT.

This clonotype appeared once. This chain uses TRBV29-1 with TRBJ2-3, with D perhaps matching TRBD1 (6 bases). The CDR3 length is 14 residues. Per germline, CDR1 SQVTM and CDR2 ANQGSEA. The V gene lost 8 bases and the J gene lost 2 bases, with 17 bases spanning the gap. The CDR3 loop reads CSIAGTTDTDTQYF. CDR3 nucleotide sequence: TGCAGCATCGCCGGGACAACCGACACAGATACGCAGTATTTT.

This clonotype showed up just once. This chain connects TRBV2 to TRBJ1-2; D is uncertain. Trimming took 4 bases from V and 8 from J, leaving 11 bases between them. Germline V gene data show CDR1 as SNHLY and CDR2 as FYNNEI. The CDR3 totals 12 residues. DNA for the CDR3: TGTGCCAGCAGTGGGTGGTTTGGGGGCTACACCTTC. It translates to CASSGWFGGYTF.

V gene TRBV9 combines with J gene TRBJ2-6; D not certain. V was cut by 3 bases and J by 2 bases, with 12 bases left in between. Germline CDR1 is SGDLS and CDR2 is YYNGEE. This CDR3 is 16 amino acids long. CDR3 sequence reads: CASSARMGPGANVLTF. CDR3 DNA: TGTGCCAGCAGCGCCCGAATGGGTCCTGGGGCCAACGTCCTGACTTTC.

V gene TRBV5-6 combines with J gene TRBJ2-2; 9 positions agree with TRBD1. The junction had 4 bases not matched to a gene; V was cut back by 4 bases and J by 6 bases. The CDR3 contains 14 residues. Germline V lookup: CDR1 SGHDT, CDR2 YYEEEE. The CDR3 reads CASSLDRGAGELFF. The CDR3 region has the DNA TGTGCCAGCAGCCTGGACAGGGGCGCCGGGGAGCTGTTTTTT.

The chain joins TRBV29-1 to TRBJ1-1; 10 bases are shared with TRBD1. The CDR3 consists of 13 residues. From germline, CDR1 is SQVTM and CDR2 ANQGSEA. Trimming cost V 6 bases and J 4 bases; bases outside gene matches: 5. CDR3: CSVLRTGGTEAFF. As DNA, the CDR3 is TGCAGCGTCCTAAGGACAGGGGGCACTGAAGCTTTCTTT. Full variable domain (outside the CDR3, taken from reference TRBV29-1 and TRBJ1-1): SAVISQKPSRDICQRGTSLTIQCQVDSQVTMMFWYRQQPGQSLTLIATANQGSEATYESGFVIDKFPISRPNLTFSTLTVSNMSPEDSSIYLCSVLRTGGTEAFFGQGTRLTVV.